The rows below give T cell receptor beta chains drawn from one sample of a study of blood T cell repertoires in COVID-19. Sequencing used immunoSEQ multiplex PCR; TCRdb keeps in-frame clones, though not all of them. The table lists approximately 210,000 clones, just under 85% of them singletons. Sequenced material: peripheral blood. Receptor source: a man between 60 and 70 years old with COVID-19, enrolled during active disease. Both conserved end residues are part of each CDR3. The order of the fields is J gene, V gene, clone size, D gene, CDR3 DNA, CDR3 protein. D genes are given only for firm matches. Not all rows give a size; the values are once, few, many and, for expanded clones, a class.

TRBJ2-7	TRBV15	.	TRBD1	TGTGCCACCAGCAGAGATCCCCGGACAGGCCATTACTCCTACGAGCAGTACTTC	CATSRDPRTGHYSYEQYF
TRBJ1-1	TRBV11-2	.	.	TGTGCCAGCAGCCAAGCTGTAACCGGGAAGAACACTGAAGCTTTCTTT	CASSQAVTGKNTEAFF
TRBJ1-1	TRBV6-6	once	.	TGTGCCAGCAGTTACTCCATGAACACTGAAGCTTTCTTT	CASSYSMNTEAFF
TRBJ2-7	TRBV5-1	.	.	TGCGCCAGCAGCTTGGGGACAACTTCCTACGAGCAGTACTTC	CASSLGTTSYEQYF
TRBJ2-2	TRBV10-3	.	.	TGTGCCATCAGTGAAGGGGCCCCTACGAACACCGGGGAGCTGTTTTTT	CAISEGAPTNTGELFF
TRBJ2-2	TRBV5-1	.	.	TGCGCCAGCAGCTTTGCAGGGCCTAGCACCGGGGAGCTGTTTTTT	CASSFAGPSTGELFF
TRBJ1-6	TRBV12-3/TRBV12-4	few	.	TGTGCCAGCAGGTCTACAGAGTTGCTCCACTTT	CASRSTELLHF
TRBJ1-3	TRBV3-1/TRBV3-2	once	.	TGTGCCAGCAGCCGCGCGACAGGTACTGGAAACACCATATATTTT	CASSRATGTGNTIYF
TRBJ1-2	TRBV6-1	.	.	TGTGCCAGCAGTGATTCAGGCTTAGGCTACACCTTC	CASSDSGLGYTF
TRBJ1-1	TRBV19	once	.	TGTGCCAGTAGTATTAGCAGGGGCACTGAAGCTTTCTTT	CASSISRGTEAFF
TRBJ1-3	TRBV12-3/TRBV12-4	.	.	TGTGCCAGCAGTTTTTCTTTAAACACCATATATTTT	CASSFSLNTIYF
TRBJ2-1	TRBV5-1	.	.	TGCGCCAGCAGCGACTTCACCTACAATGAGCAGTTCTTC	CASSDFTYNEQFF
TRBJ1-1	TRBV5-4	.	TRBD1	TGTGCCAGCAGGCGGGACAGGGGGTACGACACTGAAGCTTTCTTT	CASRRDRGYDTEAFF
TRBJ1-5	TRBV6-5	.	TRBD1	TGTGCCAGCGGTCACCAGGGGGCTTGGCGGCCCCAGCATTTT	CASGHQGAWRPQHF
TRBJ1-6	TRBV30	.	.	TGTGCCTGGAGTGGAGTCGGGACACCCCTCCACTTT	CAWSGVGTPLHF
TRBJ1-4	TRBV21-1	.	.	TGTGCCAGCAGCCCACTGGGGGGTACGGATGAAAAACTGTTTTTT	CASSPLGGTDEKLFF
TRBJ1-5	TRBV28	.	.	TGTGCCAGCAGTTTATCCCGGGGGGTTCGGCCCCAGCATTTT	CASSLSRGVRPQHF
TRBJ2-3	TRBV5-1	.	.	TGCGCCAGCAGCCCCCCTGGCGGAAGCACAGATACGCAGTATTTT	CASSPPGGSTDTQYF
TRBJ2-7	TRBV5-1	.	TRBD1	TGCGCCAGCAGCATCGACAGGGCGGCCTACGAGCAGTACTTC	CASSIDRAAYEQYF
TRBJ1-5	TRBV12-3/TRBV12-4	once	TRBD1	TGTGCCAGCAGTTCCCAGGGGGCCGGGCCCCAGCATTTT	CASSSQGAGPQHF
TRBJ2-2	TRBV19	.	TRBD2	TGTGCCAGTAGTATTGAACTAGCGGGACCTATTAACACCGGGGAGCTGTTTTTT	CASSIELAGPINTGELFF
TRBJ2-7	TRBV6-1	.	TRBD2	TGTGCCAGCAGTGCACGAGGGACTAGCGGGAGGGGACCCTTAGGCGAGCAGTACTTC	CASSARGTSGRGPLGEQYF
TRBJ1-5	TRBV28	once	.	TGTGCCAGCAGTAGGGGTGCTCAGCCCCAGCATTTT	CASSRGAQPQHF
TRBJ2-2	TRBV27	.	TRBD2	TGTGCCAGCAAACTAGCGGGCACCGGGGAGCTGTTTTTT	CASKLAGTGELFF
TRBJ1-1	TRBV27	.	.	TGTGCCAGCAGTTTGCTAGCCAACACTGAAGCTTTCTTT	CASSLLANTEAFF
TRBJ2-2	TRBV7-2	.	.	TGTGCCGGCAGCTTAGTGGGTCAGGCCACCGGGGAGCTGTTTTTT	CAGSLVGQATGELFF
TRBJ1-6	TRBV28	few	TRBD1	TGTGCCAGCAGACAGGGGTCCTATAATTCACCCCTCCACTTT	CASRQGSYNSPLHF
TRBJ1-1	TRBV18	.	.	TGTGCCAGCTCACCACGGGGGGGGCCGAACACTGAAGCTTTCTTT	CASSPRGGPNTEAFF
TRBJ2-1	TRBV29-1	.	.	TGCAGCGTTCCCAGGGCGGACGATGAGCAGTTCTTC	CSVPRADDEQFF
TRBJ2-3	TRBV7-6	.	TRBD1	TGTGCCAGCAGCTCGGGACAGGGCACAGATACGCAGTATTTT	CASSSGQGTDTQYF
TRBJ2-3	TRBV5-1	.	.	TGCGCCAGCAGCTTACTACTTCAGGGAAGCACAGATACGCAGTATTTT	CASSLLLQGSTDTQYF
TRBJ1-6	TRBV5-4	.	TRBD1	TGTGCCAGCAGCTTGGGCTCGGACAGGGCTATTTCACCCCTCCACTTT	CASSLGSDRAISPLHF
TRBJ2-3	TRBV9	.	TRBD2	TGTGCCAGCAGCCTTCAAGCGGGGGGGGTCGCAGATACGCAGTATTTT	CASSLQAGGVADTQYF
TRBJ2-2	TRBV9	.	.	TGTGCCAGCAGCAGCGCGTTAGTGGTCGCGAACACCGGGGAGCTGTTTTTT	CASSSALVVANTGELFF
TRBJ1-6	TRBV5-1	.	.	TGCGCCAGCAGCTTGTCCCCAGAGGGCCATAATTCACCCCTCCACTTT	CASSLSPEGHNSPLHF
TRBJ1-4	TRBV5-1	.	TRBD1	TGCGCCAGCAGCTTCGGACAGGGGACGGCTAATGAAAAACTGTTTTTT	CASSFGQGTANEKLFF
TRBJ2-7	TRBV2	.	.	TGTGCCACTCCCGCACAGGACCCCTACGAGCAGTACTTC	CATPAQDPYEQYF
TRBJ1-3	TRBV12-3/TRBV12-4	.	.	TGTGCCAGCAGTTTACAAAGAAACACCATATATTTT	CASSLQRNTIYF
TRBJ1-2	TRBV6-5	once	.	TGTGCCAGCAAAGCAGGCCCAGCTAACTATGGCTACACCTTC	CASKAGPANYGYTF
TRBJ2-1	TRBV18	.	TRBD2	TGTGCCAGCTCACCAGGGGTAGCGGGAGCTTACAATGAGCAGTTCTTC	CASSPGVAGAYNEQFF
TRBJ1-3	TRBV7-9	.	.	TGTGCCAGCAGCACTACTAGTCCGATCTCTGGAAACACCATATATTTT	CASSTTSPISGNTIYF
TRBJ2-5	TRBV13	.	.	TGTGCCAGCAGCTTAGCGGTACAGACTAGGACCCAGTACTTC	CASSLAVQTRTQYF
TRBJ1-4	TRBV5-5	.	TRBD1	TGTGCCAGCAGCTTGGGGCGCGTGGGACAGGGGGCGTCAACTAATGAAAAACTGTTTTTT	CASSLGRVGQGASTNEKLFF
TRBJ1-2	TRBV6-2/TRBV6-3	.	.	TGTGCCAGCAGTCCGGGAGGGTTCTATGGCTACACCTTC	CASSPGGFYGYTF
TRBJ2-5	TRBV6-1	.	TRBD1	TGTGCCAGCAGTGAAGGACAGGGGGCGAGGGAGACCCAGTACTTC	CASSEGQGARETQYF
TRBJ2-3	TRBV5-1	.	.	TGCGCCAGCAGCTTCCAGGGGCAGCGGGATACGCAGTATTTT	CASSFQGQRDTQYF
TRBJ2-5	TRBV11-3	.	TRBD2	TGTGCCAGCAGCCTCGGACTAGCGGGGCAAGAGACCCAGTACTTC	CASSLGLAGQETQYF
TRBJ1-2	TRBV7-9	.	.	TGTGCCAGCAGCCCCTCGGGGGGAGGCTACACCTTC	CASSPSGGGYTF
TRBJ1-1	TRBV2	.	.	TGTGCCAGCAGCCTACAGGGCATGAACACTGAAGCTTTCTTT	CASSLQGMNTEAFF
TRBJ1-6	TRBV6-5	.	.	TGTGCCAGCAGTTCTCTACAGGGTGATAATTCACCCCTCCACTTT	CASSSLQGDNSPLHF
TRBJ1-1	TRBV28	once	TRBD1	TGTGCCAGCAGTGTACAGGGGGGCCCTGAAGCTTTCTTT	CASSVQGGPEAFF
TRBJ1-5	TRBV6-5	.	TRBD1	TGTGCCAGCAGTCTGACAGGGGGCAATCAGCCCCAGCATTTT	CASSLTGGNQPQHF
TRBJ2-1	TRBV9	once	.	TGTGCCAGCAGCCAACAAGGGGGTTCCAACAATGAGCAGTTCTTC	CASSQQGGSNNEQFF
TRBJ2-1	TRBV6-1	.	TRBD1	TGTGCCAGCAGTGAAAGCAGGGGGCACAATGAGCAGTTCTTC	CASSESRGHNEQFF